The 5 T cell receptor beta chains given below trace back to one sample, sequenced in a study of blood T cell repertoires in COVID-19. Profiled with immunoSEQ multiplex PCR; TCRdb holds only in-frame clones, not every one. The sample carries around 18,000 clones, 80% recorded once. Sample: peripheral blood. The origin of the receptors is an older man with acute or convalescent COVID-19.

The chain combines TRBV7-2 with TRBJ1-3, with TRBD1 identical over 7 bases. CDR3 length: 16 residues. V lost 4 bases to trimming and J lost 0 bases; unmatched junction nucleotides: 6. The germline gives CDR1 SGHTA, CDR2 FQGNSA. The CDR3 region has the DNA TGTGCCAGCAGCTCCCTGGGACAGTTCTCTGGAAACACCATATATTTT. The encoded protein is CASSSLGQFSGNTIYF.

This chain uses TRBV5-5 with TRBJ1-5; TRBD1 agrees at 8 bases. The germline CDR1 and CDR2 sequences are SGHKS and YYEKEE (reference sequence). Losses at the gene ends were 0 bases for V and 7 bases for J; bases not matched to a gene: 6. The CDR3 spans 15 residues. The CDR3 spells CASSLGDRGRQPQHF. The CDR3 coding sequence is TGTGCCAGCAGCTTGGGAGACAGGGGACGGCAGCCCCAGCATTTT. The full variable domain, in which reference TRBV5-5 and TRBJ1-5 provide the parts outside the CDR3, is DAGVTQSPTHLIKTRGQQVTLRCSPISGHKSVSWYQQVLGQGPQFIFQYYEKEERGRGNFPDRFSARQFPNYSSELNVNALLLGDSALYLCASSLGDRGRQPQHFGDGTRLSIL.

CDR3 amino acids: CASSPNRDSRTEAFF. The CDR3 DNA follows: TGTGCCAGTAGCCCAAATAGGGACAGTCGTACTGAAGCTTTCTTT. The gene calls are TRBV19 and TRBJ1-1; 7 bases fit TRBD1. The CDR3 extends over 15 amino acids. V was pared by 6 bases and J by 5 bases, with 12 bases of the junction left unmatched. CDR1 is LNHDA and CDR2 is SQIVND in the germline V gene (reference sequence).

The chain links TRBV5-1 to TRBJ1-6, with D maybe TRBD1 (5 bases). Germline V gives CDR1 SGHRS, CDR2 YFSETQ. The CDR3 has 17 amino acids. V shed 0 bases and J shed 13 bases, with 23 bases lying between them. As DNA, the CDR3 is TGCGCCAGCAGCTTGGGGCTGGCGGACACGGGCGGTTCCCCCCTCCACTTT. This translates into CASSLGLADTGGSPLHF.

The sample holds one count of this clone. CDR3 amino acids: CASSHDRLAANTGELFF. The CDR3 bases are TGTGCCAGCAGCCATGATCGTCTAGCGGCGAACACCGGGGAGCTGTTTTTT. The genes are TRBV4-2 and TRBJ2-2; 7 bases are shared with TRBD2. The germline gives CDR1 LGHNA, CDR2 YNFKEQ. V dropped 3 bases and J dropped 0; count of bases not matched to a gene: 7. The CDR3 is made up of 17 amino acids.